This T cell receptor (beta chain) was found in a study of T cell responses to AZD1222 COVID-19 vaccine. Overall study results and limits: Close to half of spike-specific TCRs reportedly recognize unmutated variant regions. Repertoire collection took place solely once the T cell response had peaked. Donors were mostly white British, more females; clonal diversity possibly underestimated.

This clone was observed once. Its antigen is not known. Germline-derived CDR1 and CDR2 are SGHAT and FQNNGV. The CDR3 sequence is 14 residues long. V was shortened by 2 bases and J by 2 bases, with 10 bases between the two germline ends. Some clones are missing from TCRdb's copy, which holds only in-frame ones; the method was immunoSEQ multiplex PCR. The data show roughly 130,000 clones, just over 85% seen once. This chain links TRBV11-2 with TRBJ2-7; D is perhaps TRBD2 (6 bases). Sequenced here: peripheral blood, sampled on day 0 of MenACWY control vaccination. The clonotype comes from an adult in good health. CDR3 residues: CASSLFPGAYEQYF. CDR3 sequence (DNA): TGTGCCAGCAGCTTATTTCCGGGGGCCTACGAGCAGTACTTC. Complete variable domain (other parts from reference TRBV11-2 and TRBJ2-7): EAGVAQSPRYKIIEKRQSVAFWCNPISGHATLYWYQQILGQGPKLLIQFQNNGVVDDSQLPKDRFSAERLKGVDSTLKIQPAKLEDSAVYLCASSLFPGAYEQYFGPGTRLTVT.